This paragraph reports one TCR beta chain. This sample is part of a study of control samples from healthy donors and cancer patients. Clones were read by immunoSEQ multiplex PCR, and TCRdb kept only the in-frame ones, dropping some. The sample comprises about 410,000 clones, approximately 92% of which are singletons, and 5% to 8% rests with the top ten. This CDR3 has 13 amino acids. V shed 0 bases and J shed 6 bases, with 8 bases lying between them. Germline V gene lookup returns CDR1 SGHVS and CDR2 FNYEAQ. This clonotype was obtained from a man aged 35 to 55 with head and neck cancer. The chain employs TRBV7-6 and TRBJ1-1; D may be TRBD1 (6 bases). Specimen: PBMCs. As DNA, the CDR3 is TGTGCCAGCAGCTTAGCCAGGGGTTCTGAAGCTTTCTTT. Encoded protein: CASSLARGSEAFF.